These 8 T cell receptor beta chains were all obtained from the same sample, sequenced in a study of blood T cell repertoires in COVID-19. Measured with immunoSEQ multiplex PCR; TCRdb has only the in-frame clones, and not every one. Of 55,000 to 70,000 clones listed, around 79% were seen once; the top ten hold nearly 5%. Material: peripheral blood. These receptors were taken from a human donor in a cohort sampled during active COVID-19.

This chain uses TRBV6-2 or TRBV6-3 with TRBJ1-5; D ambiguous. Per the germline V gene, CDR1 is MNHEY and CDR2 is SVGEGT. Trimming shortened V by 2 bases and J by 0 bases, and 8 bases separated the two germline ends. This CDR3 spans 15 amino acids. The CDR3 is CASSYEQYSNQPQHF. CDR3 nucleotide sequence: TGTGCCAGCAGTTACGAACAGTATAGCAATCAGCCCCAGCATTTT.

This clone is a singleton in its sample. The chain links TRBV5-4 to TRBJ2-5; TRBD2 might be the D (6 bases). Germline V CDR1 and CDR2: SGHNT, YYREEE (reference sequence). V was pared by 0 bases and J by 3 bases, with 9 bases between. This CDR3 spans 14 amino acids. CDR3 in DNA: TGTGCCAGCAGCTTGGAACTAGCCAAAGAGACCCAGTACTTC. This translates into CASSLELAKETQYF.

The chain couples TRBV6-5 to TRBJ2-7, with D perhaps TRBD1 (6 bases). CDR1 is MNHEY and CDR2 is SVGAGI in the germline V gene. The CDR3 totals 13 residues. Trimming left V 0 bases short and J 8 bases short, with 11 bases between. The CDR3 region has the DNA TGTGCCAGCAGTTACTCGAAACAGGGTCAGCAGTACTTC. Encoded protein: CASSYSKQGQQYF.

V gene TRBV6-5 combines with J gene TRBJ1-1, with D unclear. Germline V gives CDR1 MNHEY, CDR2 SVGAGI. Trimming shortened V by 6 bases and J by 0 bases, and 8 bases separated the two germline ends. There are 13 residues in the CDR3. The CDR3 bases are TGTGCCAGCAGCCCCTCAGTGAACACTGAAGCTTTCTTT. It encodes CASSPSVNTEAFF.

The chain has TRBV6-1 and TRBJ1-6; D is perhaps TRBD1 (5 bases). Germline V gene sequence: CDR1 MNHNS, CDR2 SASEGT. The V and J ends lost 1 base and 4 bases respectively, with 8 bases between them. The CDR3 is 15 amino acids. The CDR3 DNA follows: TGTGCCAGCAGTGAAGAGACAGATTATAATTCACCCCTCCACTTT. Its protein product is CASSEETDYNSPLHF.

The rearrangement uses TRBV30 and TRBJ2-7, with a possible D match to TRBD2 (5 bases). CDR1 and CDR2 (germline): GTSNPN, SVGIG (reference sequence). The V end lost 0 bases, the J end lost 7 bases, and 13 bases lay between the germline ends. The CDR3 extends over 13 amino acids. The CDR3 sequence is CAWSVSEGWEQYF. The CDR3 bases are TGTGCCTGGAGTGTTAGCGAGGGATGGGAGCAGTACTTC.

This clone has only a few counts. The genes are TRBV7-9 and TRBJ2-7; D is possibly TRBD2 (6 bases). The CDR3 runs 13 residues. Germline V lookup: CDR1 SEHNR, CDR2 FQNEAQ (reference sequence). The V and J ends lost 2 bases and 4 bases respectively, with 9 bases between them. The CDR3 bases are TGTGCCAGCAGCTTACTCGGGGGTTACGAGCAGTACTTC. Its translation is CASSLLGGYEQYF.

The genes are TRBV12-3 or TRBV12-4 and TRBJ2-7, with D perhaps matching TRBD1 (6 bases). Between the trimmed V and J ends, which lost 5 bases and 8 bases, there was a span of 13 bases. The CDR3 has 12 residues. The CDR3, as DNA: TGTGCCAGCAGTCGACAGGTTAGACAGCAGTACTTC. Its translation is CASSRQVRQQYF.